The next 26 T cell receptor beta chains were all read from a single sample in a study of blood T cell repertoires in COVID-19 (dated by TCRdb to about 2020). Libraries came from the immunoSEQ multiplex PCR assay. TCRdb limited this immuneACCESS table to in-frame rearrangements with V and J called. A share of clones is missing; checked studies link under half to unresolved V genes, and the rest is unexplained. The table for this sample lists approximately 440,000 clones; roughly 87% of them were counted only once. Jointly, the top ten make up approximately 0.7% of the sample. The sequenced sample consisted of PBMCs or T cells enriched from blood (not recorded which). These receptors were taken from a woman aged 18-35 years who had recovered from COVID-19.

The rearrangement uses TRBV5-6 and TRBJ1-6; a possible D gene is TRBD1 (5 bases). The V and J ends lost 8 bases and 1 base respectively, with 10 bases between them. Per germline, CDR1 SGHDT and CDR2 YYEEEE. CDR3 length equals 14 residues. The CDR3 region has the DNA TGTGCCAGTACGGGGGGATCCTATAATTCACCCCTCCACTTT. Encoded protein: CASTGGSYNSPLHF.

This chain connects TRBV5-1 to TRBJ1-2; D might be TRBD1 (5 bases). V dropped 2 bases and J dropped 4 bases, with 15 bases sitting between them. The germline gives CDR1 SGHRS, CDR2 YFSETQ. The CDR3 runs 15 residues. The CDR3 coding sequence is TGCGCCAGCAGCTTTGTCTGGCAGGGTGGCTATGGCTACACCTTC. It codes for CASSFVWQGGYGYTF.

The chain employs TRBV28 and TRBJ1-5; 7 bases are a match to TRBD1. Germline V gene sequence: CDR1 MDHEN, CDR2 SYDVKM. V lost 5 bases, J lost 3 bases, and 10 bases stayed unmatched. The CDR3 sequence is 16 residues long. CDR3 protein: CASSGGGGETNQPQHF. The CDR3 region has the DNA TGTGCCAGCAGTGGAGGAGGGGGCGAAACCAATCAGCCCCAGCATTTT.

The chain couples TRBV19 to TRBJ1-1, with 7 positions matching TRBD1. Germline CDR1 LNHDA, CDR2 SQIVND (reference sequence). The J segment lost 0 bases and the V segment lost 5 bases, leaving 3 bases of the junction unmatched. This CDR3 spans 14 amino acids. In DNA, the CDR3 is TGTGCCAGTAGTTTGGGACAGCTGAACACTGAAGCTTTCTTT. It encodes CASSLGQLNTEAFF.

The chain uses TRBV27 and TRBJ2-2; no definite D call. The CDR3 loop spans 14 amino acids. The germline CDR1 and CDR2 sequences are MNHEY and SMNVEV (reference sequence). Trimming left V 5 bases short and J 0 bases short, with 7 bases between. In DNA form, the CDR3 reads TGTGCCAGCAGTCACGGTCCGAACACCGGGGAGCTGTTTTTT. Translating it yields CASSHGPNTGELFF.

The chain couples TRBV10-3 to TRBJ2-5; D possibly corresponds to TRBD2 (6 bases). This CDR3 contains 14 residues. Trimming left V 3 bases short and J 4 bases short, with 12 bases between. From germline, CDR1 is ENHRY and CDR2 SYGVKD. Here the CDR3 reads CAISDAEGRETQYF. The CDR3 bases are TGTGCCATCAGTGATGCGGAGGGGCGAGAGACCCAGTACTTC.

This sequence joins TRBV3-1 (or the pseudogene TRBV3-2) and TRBJ1-6; tentative D call: TRBD1 (6 bases). V lost 7 bases and J lost 3, with 13 bases in between. The length of the CDR3 is 15 residues. Germline V gives CDR1 LGHDT, CDR2 YNNKEL (reference sequence). The DNA for the CDR3 is TGTGCCAGCACCCTTGGGACACGCTATAATTCACCCCTCCACTTT. This gives the protein CASTLGTRYNSPLHF.

The chain employs TRBV5-5 and TRBJ1-2, with D unclear. Germline values: CDR1 SGHKS, CDR2 YYEKEE (reference sequence). The V end was cut by 2 bases, the J end by 7 bases, with 9 bases between. The CDR3 runs to 12 residues. This chain's CDR3 is CASSFREVGYTF. The CDR3 bases are TGTGCCAGCAGCTTTCGAGAGGTTGGCTACACCTTC.

The chain recombines TRBV7-9 with TRBJ1-4; D not certain. The CDR3 spans 16 residues. The V end lost 2 bases, the J end lost 7 bases, and 17 bases lay between the germline ends. CDR1 is SEHNR, CDR2 FQNEAQ, per germline (reference sequence). CDR3 sequence reads: CASSLSAQTYGEKLFF. CDR3 in DNA: TGTGCCAGCAGCTTATCCGCCCAGACATACGGTGAAAAACTGTTTTTT.

Details on this clone: Other DNA sequences in this sample translate to the same CDR3. The chain joins TRBV5-1 to TRBJ2-7, with D possibly TRBD2 on 7 matching bases. CDR1 SGHRS and CDR2 YFSETQ come from the germline V gene. This CDR3 has 14 residues. V lost 4 bases and J 4 bases, leaving 15 bases between the germline ends. The DNA of the CDR3 is TGCGCCAGCAGCCCCTCGGGGGGCCGGTACGAGCAGTACTTC. It yields the protein CASSPSGGRYEQYF.

The chain has TRBV30 and TRBJ1-2; D not certain. Germline values: CDR1 GTSNPN, CDR2 SVGIG (reference sequence). The CDR3 consists of 14 residues. Trimming left V 6 bases short and J 3 bases short, with 17 bases between. The DNA of the CDR3 is TGTGCCTGCTCTGTACATAACGTATACTATGGCTACACCTTC. It translates to CACSVHNVYYGYTF.

V gene TRBV27 combines with J gene TRBJ2-6, with D possibly TRBD2 on 6 matching bases. V was shortened by 11 bases and J by 2 bases, with 16 bases between the two germline ends. Germline CDR1 reads MNHEY; CDR2 reads SMNVEV (reference sequence). The CDR3 has 15 amino acids. As DNA, the CDR3 is TGTGCCGGGGGGTCCTATATCCCTGGGGCCAACGTCCTGACTTTC. Amino acids: CAGGSYIPGANVLTF.

This clone was seen only a few times. This rearrangement joins TRBV30 to TRBJ1-1; D call uncertain. Germline CDR1 GTSNPN, CDR2 SVGIG (reference sequence). The CDR3 contains 13 residues. V was trimmed by 2 bases and J by 5 bases, leaving 12 bases between them. In nucleotides, the CDR3 is TGTGCCTGGAGTCCAGGATTGGGTACTGAAGCTTTCTTT. It translates to CAWSPGLGTEAFF. Based on the CDR3 plus reference TRBV30 and TRBJ1-1, the full variable domain is SQTIHQWPATLVQPVGSPLSLECTVEGTSNPNLYWYRQAAGRGLQLLFYSVGIGQISSEVPQNLSASRPQDRQFILSSKKLLLSDSGFYLCAWSPGLGTEAFFGQGTRLTVV.

This clone showed up just once. The gene calls are TRBV2 and TRBJ1-1; D ambiguous. Germline CDR1 reads SNHLY; CDR2 reads FYNNEI. The V end lost 6 bases, the J end lost 3 bases, and 11 bases lay between the germline ends. This CDR3 contains 13 residues. CDR3 in DNA: TGTGCCAGCAGACCCCCTGAGGACACTGAAGCTTTCTTT. As protein: CASRPPEDTEAFF.

This clone has just one count. The identical CDR3 is also encoded by other nucleotide sequences in the sample. V gene TRBV18 combines with J gene TRBJ1-2, with D possibly being TRBD1 (6 bases). Germline V lookup: CDR1 KGHSH, CDR2 LQKENI. The CDR3 extends over 13 amino acids. The V end lost 3 bases, the J end lost 3 bases, and 8 bases lay between the germline ends. CDR3 region: CASSPAGDYGYTF. The CDR3 region has the DNA TGTGCCAGCTCACCGGCAGGGGACTATGGCTACACCTTC.

The chain links TRBV4-2 to TRBJ2-1; TRBD2 aligns across 7 bases. Germline assignment: CDR1 LGHNA and CDR2 YNFKEQ. The ends lost 0 bases at V and 15 bases at J; junction bases unmatched: 8. This CDR3 has 13 residues. The CDR3 DNA sequence: TGTGCCAGCAGCCAAGATCGGGAGGACACCCCGTTCTTC. Translated: CASSQDREDTPFF.

The chain joins TRBV5-1 to TRBJ1-1; D remains unclear. Per germline, CDR1 SGHRS and CDR2 YFSETQ. V was clipped by 0 bases and J by 0 bases, with 6 bases between them. The CDR3 sequence is 14 residues long. The CDR3 here is CASSLVFMNTEAFF. The CDR3 coding sequence is TGCGCCAGCAGCTTGGTATTTATGAACACTGAAGCTTTCTTT.

The genes are TRBV2 and TRBJ2-5, with D possibly matching TRBD1 (6 bases). CDR3 length: 12 residues. V dropped 6 bases and J dropped 5 bases, with 10 bases sitting between them. Per germline, CDR1 SNHLY and CDR2 FYNNEI. CDR3 nucleotides: TGTGCCAGCAGCCCAGGGGAGGAGACCCAGTACTTC. Protein product: CASSPGEETQYF. The full variable domain, rest sourced from reference TRBV2 and TRBJ2-5, is EPEVTQTPSHQVTQMGQEVILRCVPISNHLYFYWYRQILGQKVEFLVSFYNNEISEKSEIFDDQFSVERPDGSNFTLKIRSTKLEDSAMYFCASSPGEETQYFGPGTRLLVL.

This sequence joins TRBV5-1 and TRBJ1-2; a weak D match, TRBD1 (6 bases). The V and J ends lost 0 bases and 2 bases respectively, with 17 bases between them. The CDR3 length is 17 residues. Germline CDR1 reads SGHRS; CDR2 reads YFSETQ. This CDR3 is CASSLANFQGSNYGYTF. CDR3 DNA: TGCGCCAGCAGCTTGGCCAATTTTCAGGGGTCCAACTATGGCTACACCTTC. The full variable domain, with the rest looked up from reference TRBV5-1 and TRBJ1-2, is KAGVTQTPRYLIKTRGQQVTLSCSPISGHRSVSWYQQTPGQGLQFLFEYFSETQRNKGNFPGRFSGRQFSNSRSEMNVSTLELGDSALYLCASSLANFQGSNYGYTFGSGTRLTVV.

The rearrangement links TRBV19 to TRBJ2-7; TRBD2 might be the D (6 bases). V was trimmed by 3 bases and J by 3 bases, leaving 18 bases between them. This CDR3 has 16 amino acids. CDR1 and CDR2 (germline): LNHDA, SQIVND (reference sequence). CDR3 DNA: TGTGCCAGTAGTATGGGCATTCTGCGCGGGGTCTACGAGCAGTACTTC. Translating it yields CASSMGILRGVYEQYF.

This rearrangement joins TRBV9 to TRBJ2-7; D remains ambiguous. Germline V gene lookup returns CDR1 SGDLS and CDR2 YYNGEE. With 1 base removed from V and 1 base from J, the gap between germline ends came to 9 bases. The CDR3 has 14 residues. For the CDR3, the DNA is TGTGCCAGCAGCGTATCCGGGTTATCCTACGAGCAGTACTTC. Encoded protein: CASSVSGLSYEQYF.

This clone was observed a few times. J is TRBJ1-2 and V is TRBV7-2; 9 positions agree with TRBD1. This CDR3 has 18 amino acids. Germline CDR1 reads SGHTA; CDR2 reads FQGNSA. The ends lost 7 bases at V and 2 bases at J; junction bases unmatched: 17. CDR3 in DNA: TGTGCCAGCAATGCCCCGAGGCGAGGGACAGGGTCCAACTATGGCTACACCTTC. This gives the protein CASNAPRRGTGSNYGYTF.

The chain uses TRBV2 and TRBJ1-2, with 8 nucleotides matching TRBD1. The germline V gene encodes CDR1 SNHLY and CDR2 FYNNEI. The length of the CDR3 is 16 residues. V dropped 2 bases and J dropped 2; count of bases not matched to a gene: 7. CDR3 nucleotide sequence: TGTGCCAGCAGTGAACTCGAGACAGGGGAAAACTATGGCTACACCTTC. The encoded protein is CASSELETGENYGYTF. The whole variable domain, filled in from reference TRBV2 and TRBJ1-2, reads EPEVTQTPSHQVTQMGQEVILRCVPISNHLYFYWYRQILGQKVEFLVSFYNNEISEKSEIFDDQFSVERPDGSNFTLKIRSTKLEDSAMYFCASSELETGENYGYTFGSGTRLTVV.

J is TRBJ2-7 and V is TRBV24-1; D remains ambiguous. Trimming cost V 3 bases and J 9 bases, with 14 bases left between them. Germline CDR1 KGHDR, CDR2 SFDVKD. This CDR3 comprises 13 residues. CDR3 protein: CATSDPTDGGQYF. Here the CDR3 DNA reads TGTGCCACCAGTGATCCTACCGACGGCGGGCAGTACTTC.

The CDR3 is CASSLQGEIGELFF. In DNA form, the CDR3 reads TGCGCCAGCAGCTTGCAAGGAGAGATCGGGGAGCTGTTTTTT. This rearrangement joins TRBV5-1 to TRBJ2-2; unclear D gene. Germline assignment: CDR1 SGHRS and CDR2 YFSETQ. The CDR3 totals 14 residues. The V end lost 1 base, the J end lost 7 bases, and 11 bases lay between the germline ends. The full variable domain, with the rest looked up from reference TRBV5-1 and TRBJ2-2, is KAGVTQTPRYLIKTRGQQVTLSCSPISGHRSVSWYQQTPGQGLQFLFEYFSETQRNKGNFPGRFSGRQFSNSRSEMNVSTLELGDSALYLCASSLQGEIGELFFGEGSRLTVL.

The J gene is TRBJ1-4, the V gene TRBV2; D unclear. The CDR3 contains 14 residues. Trimming took 6 bases from V and 4 from J, leaving 12 bases between them. CDR1 and CDR2 (germline): SNHLY, FYNNEI. The CDR3 region is CASRENRDNEKLFF. CDR3 in DNA: TGTGCCAGCAGAGAAAACCGAGATAATGAAAAACTGTTTTTT.